One sample yielded the 20 T cell receptor beta chains listed below, sequenced in a study of blood T cell repertoires in COVID-19. The data were produced by immunoSEQ multiplex PCR, yet TCRdb's version contains in-frame clones alone and is incomplete. The sample comprises 210,000 or so clones, around nine tenths of which are singletons, and around 5.9% rests with the top ten. The sequencing sample was made of peripheral blood. The receptors here all came from a woman aged 35 to 49 who had recovered from COVID-19.

This clone was detected only a few times. V usage is TRBV6-5 and J usage is TRBJ2-1, with 14 bases that match TRBD2. This CDR3 is 14 amino acids long. Germline-derived CDR1 and CDR2 are MNHEY and SVGAGI. The V gene end was trimmed by 6 bases and the J gene end by 8 bases; junction bases not matched to a gene: 3. The CDR3 DNA is TGTGCCAGCAGGCTGGGACTAGCGGGAGATGAGCAGTTCTTC. Translated: CASRLGLAGDEQFF.

The chain couples TRBV29-1 to TRBJ2-3, with 8 bases fitting TRBD2. Per the germline V gene, CDR1 is SQVTM and CDR2 is ANQGSEA. This CDR3 contains 18 residues. The V gene end was trimmed by 1 base and the J gene end by 3 bases; junction bases not matched to a gene: 15. The CDR3 region has the DNA TGCAGCGTTGAAGGGGGAGGGACTAGTGATCACGGTACAGATACGCAGTATTTT. Its translation: CSVEGGGTSDHGTDTQYF.

The rearrangement joins TRBV6-5 to TRBJ2-1; TRBD1 agrees at 9 bases. With 1 base clipped from V and 6 bases from J, the junction kept 1 base outside the gene matches. The CDR3 extends over 14 amino acids. Germline-derived CDR1 and CDR2 are MNHEY and SVGAGI. The DNA of the CDR3 is TGTGCCAGCAGTTACTGGGGACAGGGCAATGAGCAGTTCTTC. It specifies CASSYWGQGNEQFF.

DNA for the CDR3: TGTGCCAGCAGCCTTGGACAGGCACGAGGACTCACAGATACGCAGTATTTT. This sequence encodes CASSLGQARGLTDTQYF. The chain links TRBV11-3 to TRBJ2-3; 7 positions match TRBD1. The junction had 13 bases not matched to a gene; V was cut back by 5 bases and J by 2 bases. From germline, CDR1 is SGHNT and CDR2 YENEEA. The CDR3 extends over 17 amino acids.

The J gene is TRBJ2-2, the V gene TRBV6-4, with D possibly being TRBD2 (6 bases). The V end lost 0 bases, the J end lost 2 bases, and 13 bases lay between the germline ends. CDR3 length equals 17 residues. Germline V CDR1 and CDR2: MRHNA, SNTAGT. CDR3 residues: CASSDSPGVGNTGELFF. CDR3 nucleotides: TGTGCCAGCAGTGACTCACCGGGGGTCGGCAACACCGGGGAGCTGTTTTTT.

The chain employs TRBV27 and TRBJ2-5, with 7 bases lining up with TRBD1. Germline V gene data show CDR1 as MNHEY and CDR2 as SMNVEV (reference sequence). V dropped 6 bases and J dropped 4; count of bases not matched to a gene: 20. The CDR3 sequence is 18 residues long. For the CDR3, the DNA is TGTGCCAGCAGCCGTATGGTCCAGGGACAGAGGGGTCGAGAGACCCAGTACTTC. Encoded protein: CASSRMVQGQRGRETQYF.

The gene calls are TRBV6-1 and TRBJ2-3; a possible D gene is TRBD2 (5 bases). Germline lookup yields CDR1 MNHNS and CDR2 SASEGT. V shed 1 base and J shed 7 bases, with 9 bases lying between them. The CDR3 totals 13 residues. The CDR3 bases are TGTGCCAGCAGTGAAGAAGGCGGGCATACGCAGTATTTT. Its translation is CASSEEGGHTQYF.

This clone came up a few times. CDR3 DNA: TGTGCCATCAGCGGGACAGACAACACTGAAGCTTTCTTT. Amino acids: CAISGTDNTEAFF. The rearrangement uses TRBV10-3 and TRBJ1-1; 7 positions match TRBD1. CDR3 length: 13 amino acids. Germline V lookup: CDR1 ENHRY, CDR2 SYGVKD. Losses at the gene ends were 6 bases for V and 2 bases for J; bases not matched to a gene: 3.

The rearrangement uses TRBV10-3 and TRBJ2-2; D is uncertain. Deletions cut 2 bases from V and 2 bases from J, with 12 bases between. CDR1 is ENHRY and CDR2 is SYGVKD in the germline V gene. The CDR3 sequence is 16 residues long. CDR3 nucleotides: TGTGCCATCAGTGAGCAGACTGGTAGCAACACCGGGGAGCTGTTTTTT. Protein product: CAISEQTGSNTGELFF.

The sample holds a few counts of this clone. The rearrangement joins TRBV25-1 to TRBJ1-2; 11 bases map to TRBD1. CDR3 length: 16 residues. The V gene's germline CDR1 is MGHDK and CDR2 SYGVNS. Trimming cost V 6 bases and J 6 bases; bases outside gene matches: 12. The CDR3 loop is CASRGDRGIGIDGYTF. Written as DNA, the CDR3 is TGTGCCAGCAGGGGGGACAGGGGGATTGGGATCGATGGCTACACCTTC.

The V call is TRBV20-1, the J call TRBJ1-5; D remains ambiguous. Trimming left V 3 bases short and J 6 bases short, with 12 bases between. Germline V gene sequence: CDR1 DFQATT, CDR2 SNEGSKA (reference sequence). This CDR3 is built from 13 residues. The CDR3: CSASDGPGQPQHF. DNA for the CDR3: TGCAGTGCTAGTGACGGTCCGGGTCAGCCCCAGCATTTT.

This clone was found a few times. The chain combines TRBV18 with TRBJ1-2; 12 nucleotides agree with TRBD1. The CDR3 is 18 amino acids. J gave up 3 bases and V 2 bases, and 10 bases lay outside the gene matches. CDR1 is KGHSH and CDR2 is LQKENI in the germline V gene. The CDR3 bases are TGTGCCAGCTCACCAGTCCTCGAGGGGACAGGGGGCGACTATGGCTACACCTTC. This sequence encodes CASSPVLEGTGGDYGYTF.

CDR3 nucleotides: TGCGCCAGCAGCTTGGAAGCAGGGGACGTTTATGGCTACACCTTC. It specifies CASSLEAGDVYGYTF. The rearrangement uses TRBV5-1 and TRBJ1-2; D is possibly TRBD1 (6 bases). This CDR3 is 15 amino acids long. Looked up from germline, CDR1 is SGHRS and CDR2 is YFSETQ. Trimming shortened V by 0 bases and J by 5 bases, and 14 bases separated the two germline ends.

This chain joins TRBV18 and TRBJ1-1, with TRBD1 as a possible D gene (5 bases). The V gene's germline CDR1 is KGHSH and CDR2 LQKENI. CDR3 length equals 15 residues. V lost 2 bases, J lost 3 bases, and 13 bases lay in between. Written as DNA, the CDR3 is TGTGCCAGCTCACCATCAGAAGGGGCGGACACTGAAGCTTTCTTT. Amino acid sequence: CASSPSEGADTEAFF.

Only one count was recorded for this clone. The V gene is TRBV14, the J gene TRBJ2-1; 12 positions match TRBD2. CDR1 and CDR2 (germline): SGHDN, FVKESK. The CDR3 has 15 amino acids. V shed 8 bases and J 7 bases; nucleotides not matched to a gene: 9. The CDR3 spells CASGRLAGVGNEQFF. CDR3 coding DNA: TGTGCCAGCGGGCGACTAGCGGGAGTGGGAAATGAGCAGTTCTTC. The variable domain in full, completed from reference TRBV14 and TRBJ2-1, reads EAGVTQFPSHSVIEKGQTVTLRCDPISGHDNLYWYRRVMGKEIKFLLHFVKESKQDESGMPNNRFLAERTGGTYSTLKVQPAELEDSGVYFCASGRLAGVGNEQFFGPGTRLTVL.

The chain uses TRBV7-2 and TRBJ2-3, with 14 bases lining up with TRBD2. Germline V lookup: CDR1 SGHTA, CDR2 FQGNSA. This CDR3 region has 16 residues. After removal of 0 bases from V and 5 bases from J, the junction contained 1 base not matched to a gene. DNA for the CDR3: TGTGCCAGCAGCTTAGCGGGGACTAGCGGGGGAGATACGCAGTATTTT. It encodes CASSLAGTSGGDTQYF.

The V and J genes are TRBV28 and TRBJ2-3; D is uncertain. Germline CDR1 is MDHEN and CDR2 is SYDVKM. V shed 4 bases and J shed 4 bases, with 6 bases lying between them. The CDR3 runs to 12 residues. CDR3 in amino acids: CASSSEPDTQYF. In DNA form, the CDR3 reads TGTGCCAGCAGTTCCGAGCCAGATACGCAGTATTTT.

This clone was seen only once. This rearrangement joins TRBV19 to TRBJ2-5, with no clear D. The V end lost 4 bases, the J end lost 2 bases, and 14 bases lay between the germline ends. Germline CDR1 LNHDA, CDR2 SQIVND (reference sequence). The CDR3 runs to 15 residues. This chain's CDR3 is CASSTPRSAQETQYF. The CDR3 region has the DNA TGTGCCAGTAGTACGCCCCGGTCCGCTCAAGAGACCCAGTACTTC.

The rearrangement joins TRBV19 to TRBJ2-1, with 8 bases lining up with TRBD2. CDR3 length: 13 amino acids. Germline assignment: CDR1 LNHDA and CDR2 SQIVND (reference sequence). The V segment lost 4 bases and the J segment 10 bases; nucleotides outside the gene matches: 6. Here the CDR3 DNA reads TGTGCCAGTAGTACCCTGGGACTAGGCGAGCAGTTCTTC. Protein: CASSTLGLGEQFF.

The chain carries TRBV5-6 and TRBJ1-6, with TRBD1 matching 8 bases. CDR3 length equals 14 residues. Looked up from germline, CDR1 is SGHDT and CDR2 is YYEEEE. V was pared by 5 bases and J by 6 bases, with 4 bases of the junction left unmatched. CDR3 in DNA: TGTGCCAGCAGACCGGGACAGGTTAATTCACCCCTCCACTTT. Protein: CASRPGQVNSPLHF.